This T cell receptor beta chain was captured by sequencing in a study of T cells in Graves' hyperthyroidism and ophthalmopathy. Amplified TCR beta CDR3 regions came from RNA transcripts. TCR CDR3 underwent first-round RT-PCR with the HTBI primer set. TCRdb re-derived calls from the multiplex PCR reads in MiXCR, one entry per CDR3 protein. The profile shows approximately 870,000 distinct CDR3 sequences, about 38% of them singletons. This clonotype occurred many times. Diagnoses rested on clinical symptoms, serum thyroxine and TRAb, thyroid ultrasound and orbital computed tomography. J lost 0 bases, V lost 10 bases, and 8 bases had no gene match. Germline CDR1 reads LNHDA; CDR2 reads SQIVND (reference sequence). The CDR3 length is 14 residues.

This sequence originates from a man aged 18 to 29 with Graves' hyperthyroidism. The sample was blood. The chain couples TRBV19 to TRBJ1-2; 7 nucleotides line up with TRBD1. The CDR3 DNA reads as TGTGCCACGCAGACCGGGACAGCTAACTATGGCTACACCTTC. Translated: CATQTGTANYGYTF.